Below are 6 T cell receptor beta chains sequenced from a single sample in a study of T cell changes during pregnancy in multiple sclerosis. Libraries were prepared by immunoSEQ multiplex PCR; TCRdb keeps only in-frame clonotypes and omits some of them. Altogether approximately 41,000 clones are present, approximately 94% being singletons, with the ten largest covering 0.3% to 0.45%. The sample here was CD4+ T cells from peripheral blood mononuclear cells, taken in the second trimester of pregnancy. The receptors shown here come from a female donor with multiple sclerosis, enrolled in a pregnancy study.

J is TRBJ1-5 and V is TRBV19; D not certain. The germline V and J ends were trimmed by 5 bases and 2 bases, with 13 bases remaining between them. Germline CDR1 is LNHDA and CDR2 is SQIVND (reference sequence). This CDR3 is built from 15 residues. CDR3 residues: CASSEGLYGNQPQHF. In DNA, the CDR3 is TGTGCCAGTAGTGAAGGACTCTACGGCAATCAGCCCCAGCATTTT.

The chain combines TRBV11-1 with TRBJ2-5; D remains ambiguous. This CDR3 contains 13 residues. Trimming stripped 5 bases from V and 4 bases from J, with 11 bases between. Germline V lookup: CDR1 SGHAT, CDR2 FQDESV (reference sequence). DNA of the CDR3: TGTGCCAGCAGCAACCCCCCAGGAGAGACCCAGTACTTC. Its translation is CASSNPPGETQYF. Based on the CDR3 plus reference TRBV11-1 and TRBJ2-5, the full variable domain is EAEVAQSPRYKITEKSQAVAFWCDPISGHATLYWYRQILGQGPELLVQFQDESVVDDSQLPKDRFSAERLKGVDSTLKIQPAELGDSAMYLCASSNPPGETQYFGPGTRLLVL.

The rearrangement uses TRBV11-2 and TRBJ1-2; TRBD1 matches at 8 bases. This CDR3 has 16 residues. The junction had 12 bases not matched to a gene; V was cut back by 5 bases and J by 4 bases. Germline CDR1 reads SGHAT; CDR2 reads FQNNGV. Here the CDR3 reads CASSIGPGTGFYGYTF. CDR3 in DNA: TGTGCCAGCAGCATAGGGCCCGGGACAGGATTCTATGGCTACACCTTC. The full variable domain, with the rest looked up from reference TRBV11-2 and TRBJ1-2, is EAGVAQSPRYKIIEKRQSVAFWCNPISGHATLYWYQQILGQGPKLLIQFQNNGVVDDSQLPKDRFSAERLKGVDSTLKIQPAKLEDSAVYLCASSIGPGTGFYGYTFGSGTRLTVV.

The chain couples TRBV28 to TRBJ1-5; D may be TRBD1 (5 bases). Trimming stripped 5 bases from V and 4 bases from J, with 6 bases between. Looked up from germline, CDR1 is MDHEN and CDR2 is SYDVKM. CDR3 size: 12 residues. CDR3 loop: CASSRGNQPQHF. In DNA, the CDR3 is TGTGCCAGCAGTCGGGGGAATCAGCCCCAGCATTTT.

The rearrangement links TRBV25-1 to TRBJ1-2; D not resolved. CDR3 length: 12 amino acids. Germline V gene data show CDR1 as MGHDK and CDR2 as SYGVNS. V lost 7 bases to trimming and J lost 8 bases, with 14 bases between them. This CDR3 is CASNVKGAGYTF. CDR3 bases: TGTGCCAGCAACGTGAAGGGAGCCGGCTACACCTTC.

The rearrangement links TRBV18 to TRBJ1-1; a weak D match, TRBD1 (6 bases). Trimming removed 4 bases from V and 1 base from J, with 10 bases in between. CDR1 and CDR2 from the germline V gene are KGHSH and LQKENI. The CDR3 sequence is 14 residues long. The CDR3 DNA is TGTGCCAGCTCACATCGGACAGCGAACACTGAAGCTTTCTTT. It specifies CASSHRTANTEAFF.